Ten or more counts support the clone carrying this T cell receptor (beta chain). Time point specified: pre-sensitization, week 0. Described treatment: therapeutic diphenylcyclopropenone sensitization with weekly scalp DPC. The CDR3 has 13 residues. The V gene lost 5 bases and the J gene lost 4 bases, with 9 bases spanning the gap. CDR1 and CDR2 from the germline V gene are SGHVS and FNYEAQ. This entry belongs to a study of human T cells and chemical hapten exposure. Study summary: Epicutaneous patch tests delivered 0.01% DPC to the upper back, with evaluation at 6 days.

TCRdb ran MiXCR on the RACE reads and lists one entry per CDR3 protein. The sample shows about 68,000 distinct CDR3 sequences, about 10% of them seen only once. The rearrangement uses TRBV7-6 and TRBJ1-5; no firm D call. This sample comprised whole blood, obtained in connection with sensitization to the hapten diphenylcyclopropenone (DPC). The source is a woman between 50 and 59 years old with alopecia areata. Some clones in this sample may be carry-over from other donors' samples. CDR3 residues: CASSPDLNQPQHF. CDR3 DNA sequence: TGTGCCAGCAGCCCGGACCTTAATCAGCCCCAGCATTTT.